The 26 T cell receptor beta chains given below trace back to one sample, sequenced in a study of chemoradiotherapy in HPV16-positive cancers. Produced via immunoSEQ multiplex PCR; TCRdb's table is partial and in-frame only. Among 30,000 or so clones listed, around 89% were seen once. The specimen comprised blood, sampled from a patient who underwent chemoradiotherapy. These TCRs come from a human donor with HPV-associated anogenital cancer.

The genes are TRBV4-2 and TRBJ2-5; 8 nucleotides match TRBD2. Germline values: CDR1 LGHNA, CDR2 YNFKEQ. CDR3 size: 17 residues. The ends lost 0 bases at V and 4 bases at J; junction bases unmatched: 10. CDR3 sequence: CASSQDPGGVLGETQYF. The CDR3 DNA follows: TGTGCCAGCAGCCAAGATCCGGGGGGGGTATTAGGAGAGACCCAGTACTTC.

The chain links TRBV10-3 to TRBJ1-4; no firm D call. Deletions cut 6 bases from V and 4 bases from J, with 3 bases between. The CDR3 totals 11 residues. Per germline, CDR1 ENHRY and CDR2 SYGVKD. The CDR3 sequence is CAIRGNEKLFF. In DNA, the CDR3 is TGTGCCATCAGAGGTAATGAAAAACTGTTTTTT.

V gene TRBV28 combines with J gene TRBJ2-3; no firm D call. The CDR3 is made up of 11 amino acids. V was pared by 10 bases and J by 6 bases, with 11 bases between. Germline loops: CDR1 MDHEN, CDR2 SYDVKM. The CDR3 bases are TGTGCCACTGGCGGTTGGGATACGCAGTATTTT. The encoded protein is CATGGWDTQYF. Variable domain in full (rest from reference TRBV28 and TRBJ2-3): DVKVTQSSRYLVKRTGEKVFLECVQDMDHENMFWYRQDPGLGLRLIYFSYDVKMKEKGDIPEGYSVSREKKERFSLILESASTNQTSMYLCATGGWDTQYFGPGTRLTVL.

The rearrangement uses TRBV28 and TRBJ2-7, with unresolved D. CDR3 length: 11 residues. Germline V gene lookup returns CDR1 MDHEN and CDR2 SYDVKM. The V and J ends lost 6 bases and 2 bases respectively, with 5 bases between them. The CDR3 nucleotides are TGTGCCAGCAGGTCAGCCTACGAGCAGTACTTC. Translated: CASRSAYEQYF.

V gene TRBV5-6 combines with J gene TRBJ1-2; no firm D call. Germline V gene sequence: CDR1 SGHDT, CDR2 YYEEEE. Trimming cost V 7 bases and J 8 bases, with 15 bases left between them. The CDR3 runs to 12 residues. This chain's CDR3 is CASGTAAGGYTF. CDR3 bases: TGTGCCAGCGGAACGGCCGCCGGGGGCTACACCTTC.

This clone was seen just once. The chain links TRBV5-4 to TRBJ1-3; D not certain. The CDR3 totals 13 residues. Trimming pared 0 bases from V and 7 bases from J, leaving 8 bases between. The germline CDR1 and CDR2 sequences are SGHNT and YYREEE (reference sequence). CDR3 in DNA: TGTGCCAGCAGCTTGGAAAGAAAGAACACCATATATTTT. Translation gives CASSLERKNTIYF.

The chain combines TRBV27 with TRBJ1-3; D unresolved. V lost 2 bases, J lost 4 bases, and 9 bases lay in between. Germline-derived CDR1 and CDR2 are MNHEY and SMNVEV (reference sequence). The length of the CDR3 is 14 residues. In nucleotides, the CDR3 is TGTGCCAGCAGTTTAACCAAGAGGGGAAACACCATATATTTT. This codes for CASSLTKRGNTIYF.

J is TRBJ2-7 and V is TRBV4-2; 10 nucleotides agree with TRBD1. V was pared by 4 bases and J by 0 bases, with 15 bases of the junction left unmatched. The CDR3 runs 19 residues. Germline CDR1 and CDR2: LGHNA and YNFKEQ. The CDR3 sequence: CASSRRTGGSGFSSYEQYF. CDR3 nucleotides: TGTGCCAGCAGCCGTCGGACAGGGGGTTCGGGTTTTAGCTCCTACGAGCAGTACTTC.

This clone was found once. The V call is TRBV2, the J call TRBJ2-6; D is undetermined. From germline, CDR1 is SNHLY and CDR2 FYNNEI. The CDR3 consists of 16 residues. With 2 bases removed from V and 0 bases from J, the gap between germline ends came to 8 bases. Written as DNA, the CDR3 is TGTGCCAGCAGTGAAAGAGGTTACTCTGGGGCCAACGTCCTGACTTTC. Protein sequence: CASSERGYSGANVLTF.

J is TRBJ1-4 and V is TRBV6-1; 7 bases are shared with TRBD1. From germline, CDR1 is MNHNS and CDR2 SASEGT. CDR3 length: 14 amino acids. Trimming cost V 7 bases and J 4 bases; bases outside gene matches: 6. The CDR3 DNA reads TGTGCCAGCATGTGGACAGGAATTAATGAAAAACTGTTTTTT. This gives the protein CASMWTGINEKLFF.

The V call is TRBV2, the J call TRBJ1-2, with 9 bases aligning to TRBD1. The CDR3 is 14 amino acids. Germline V gene data show CDR1 as SNHLY and CDR2 as FYNNEI. The junction had 6 bases not matched to a gene; V was cut back by 4 bases and J by 6 bases. As DNA, the CDR3 is TGTGCCAGCAGTGCACAGGGGGCGTTTAATGGCTACACCTTC. It codes for CASSAQGAFNGYTF.

This chain connects TRBV28 to TRBJ1-4; D possibly corresponds to TRBD1 (5 bases). The CDR3 has 16 amino acids. Trimming pared 6 bases from V and 6 bases from J, leaving 20 bases between. Germline V gives CDR1 MDHEN, CDR2 SYDVKM. This CDR3 is CASSPLWGRDHEKLFF. The CDR3, as DNA: TGTGCCAGCAGCCCCTTATGGGGCAGGGATCATGAAAAACTGTTTTTT.

The chain links TRBV27 to TRBJ2-7; D remains ambiguous. Trimming removed 2 bases at V and 4 bases at J, with 12 bases between. Germline CDR1 is MNHEY and CDR2 is SMNVEV (reference sequence). The CDR3 runs to 14 residues. In DNA, the CDR3 is TGTGCCAGCAGTTTACGCCTCGGCCGGTACGAGCAGTACTTC. This sequence encodes CASSLRLGRYEQYF.

The V call is TRBV13, the J call TRBJ2-2; tentative D call: TRBD1 (6 bases). With 4 bases removed from V and 4 bases from J, the gap between germline ends came to 13 bases. CDR3 size: 15 residues. Germline values: CDR1 PRHDT, CDR2 FYEKMQ (reference sequence). The CDR3 nucleotides read TGTGCCAGCAGCTCCAGGGGAGATGGCACCGGGGAGCTGTTTTTT. The encoded protein is CASSSRGDGTGELFF.

The gene calls are TRBV4-1 and TRBJ1-3; a weak D match, TRBD1 (6 bases). Per the germline V gene, CDR1 is MGHRA and CDR2 is YSYEKL. This CDR3 has 17 residues. Between the trimmed V and J ends, which lost 0 bases and 0 bases, there was a span of 12 bases. The CDR3 bases are TGCGCCAGCAGCCAAGACCGACAGGCTACCTCTGGAAACACCATATATTTT. Translating it yields CASSQDRQATSGNTIYF.

The chain combines TRBV7-2 with TRBJ1-5; tentative D call: TRBD1 (5 bases). This CDR3 is built from 17 residues. Germline loops: CDR1 SGHTA, CDR2 FQGNSA. V lost 5 bases to trimming and J lost 6 bases, with 23 bases between them. The CDR3 region has the DNA TGTGCCAGCAGCCCGAGTGGTGTCGGGAGGGGCCTTCAGCCCCAGCATTTT. It specifies CASSPSGVGRGLQPQHF. Filled out from reference TRBV7-2 and TRBJ1-5, the complete variable domain reads GAGVSQSPSNKVTEKGKDVELRCDPISGHTALYWYRQSLGQGLEFLIYFQGNSAPDKSGLPSDRFSAERTGGSVSTLTIQRTQQEDSAVYLCASSPSGVGRGLQPQHFGDGTRLSIL.

V gene TRBV5-1 combines with J gene TRBJ2-1; 13 positions agree with TRBD2. The CDR3 is 17 residues long. The V segment lost 0 bases and the J segment 0 bases; nucleotides outside the gene matches: 0. Germline V lookup: CDR1 SGHRS, CDR2 YFSETQ. The CDR3 reads CASSLGTSGSSYNEQFF. CDR3 DNA: TGCGCCAGCAGCTTGGGGACTAGCGGGAGCTCCTACAATGAGCAGTTCTTC.

The V and J genes are TRBV9 and TRBJ2-1; tentative D call: TRBD1 (6 bases). The CDR3 is made up of 22 amino acids. V lost 2 bases to trimming and J lost 0 bases, with 30 bases between them. The germline gives CDR1 SGDLS, CDR2 YYNGEE. CDR3 nucleotide sequence: TGTGCCAGCAGCGTGGCGGTAGAGGGGGTTGCGTTGTGGGCACGCTCCTACAATGAGCAGTTCTTC. Amino acid sequence: CASSVAVEGVALWARSYNEQFF.

The rearrangement links TRBV29-1 to TRBJ2-1; D possibly matches TRBD1 or TRBD2 (5 bases each). The CDR3 is made up of 13 amino acids. V shed 7 bases and J shed 1 base, with 11 bases lying between them. Germline values: CDR1 SQVTM, CDR2 ANQGSEA. The CDR3 is CSAGDHSYNEQFF. The CDR3 DNA reads TGCAGCGCCGGGGACCATTCCTACAATGAGCAGTTCTTC.

The gene calls are TRBV18 and TRBJ1-1; D unclear. Trimming left V 4 bases short and J 5 bases short, with 11 bases between. The CDR3 has 13 amino acids. Germline V lookup: CDR1 KGHSH, CDR2 LQKENI. The CDR3 DNA is TGTGCCAGCTCACACGATGAGGGAACTGAAGCTTTCTTT. Its translation: CASSHDEGTEAFF.

This clone was found once. This chain joins TRBV5-1 and TRBJ2-2; D gene ambiguous. Germline lookup yields CDR1 SGHRS and CDR2 YFSETQ. CDR3 length equals 15 residues. V was trimmed by 0 bases and J by 0 bases, leaving 6 bases between them. CDR3 amino acids: CASSLGKANTGELFF. CDR3 nucleotides: TGCGCCAGCAGCTTGGGCAAAGCGAACACCGGGGAGCTGTTTTTT.

V gene TRBV2 combines with J gene TRBJ2-3; 12 nucleotides match TRBD2. CDR1 is SNHLY and CDR2 is FYNNEI in the germline V gene. There are 16 residues in the CDR3. With V trimmed by 4 bases and J by 2 bases, 4 bases remained unmatched. The CDR3 loop reads CASSGGLAGTTDTQYF. Written as DNA, the CDR3 is TGTGCCAGCAGTGGAGGACTAGCGGGGACCACAGATACGCAGTATTTT.

V gene TRBV7-3 combines with J gene TRBJ2-5; 10 nucleotides match TRBD1. The J call may not be correct, given that the DNA end is closer to TRBJ2-7. The germline V gene encodes CDR1 SGHTA and CDR2 FQGTGA. This CDR3 is built from 15 residues. The DNA for the CDR3 is TGTGCCAGCAGCTTGACAGGGGGCAGTCTTAACGAGCAGTACTTC. Translated, it gives CASSLTGGSLNEQYF.

The chain recombines TRBV29-1 with TRBJ2-5; 7 bases agree with TRBD2. The CDR3 spans 17 residues. V dropped 1 base and J dropped 2; count of bases not matched to a gene: 13. Germline V gene lookup returns CDR1 SQVTM and CDR2 ANQGSEA. CDR3 bases: TGCAGCGTTGAAGGTCTGTTAGGGCGGGGGAAACAAGAGACCCAGTACTTC. Translating gives CSVEGLLGRGKQETQYF.

The chain couples TRBV5-6 to TRBJ1-2; TRBD1 matches at 8 bases. This CDR3 is built from 15 residues. V was clipped by 4 bases and J by 4 bases; unmatched bases: 9. CDR1 is SGHDT, CDR2 YYEEEE, per germline. CDR3: CASSRDRGRGYGYTF. The CDR3 DNA sequence: TGTGCCAGCAGCCGAGACAGGGGAAGAGGCTATGGCTACACCTTC.

The V gene is TRBV28, the J gene TRBJ2-2; D not certain. CDR3 length equals 15 residues. Germline V CDR1 and CDR2: MDHEN, SYDVKM. V was shortened by 2 bases and J by 4 bases, with 11 bases between the two germline ends. For the CDR3, the DNA is TGTGCCAGCAGTTTAATAGGGTTGGGCACCGGGGAGCTGTTTTTT. This sequence encodes CASSLIGLGTGELFF.